Below are 24 T cell receptor beta chains sequenced from a single sample in a study of shared clonotypes between healthy human individuals. The data were produced by immunoSEQ multiplex PCR, yet TCRdb's version contains in-frame clones alone and is incomplete. The profile covers under 850,000 clones, with 85% to 95% appearing a single time and approximately 25% taken by the ten largest. Positive CCR7 selection of CD45RO-negative cells yielded the naive CD8 cells, and terminally differentiated effector memory CD45RA+ cells were excluded. Material for sequencing was naive CD8+ T cells sorted from blood. Source of these receptors: a man aged 30 to 45 in good health.

V gene TRBV5-4 combines with J gene TRBJ2-7; D is undetermined. The CDR3 covers 13 residues. The V and J ends lost 2 bases and 0 bases respectively, with 6 bases between them. Per the germline V gene, CDR1 is SGHNT and CDR2 is YYREEE (reference sequence). The CDR3 DNA follows: TGTGCCAGCAGCTTCACAGCCTCCTACGAGCAGTACTTC. This codes for CASSFTASYEQYF.

The chain uses TRBV7-6 and TRBJ2-7; a possible D gene is TRBD2 (5 bases). Germline CDR1 reads SGHVS; CDR2 reads FNYEAQ. Trimming took off 4 bases at V and 0 bases at J, with 10 bases between the two ends. The CDR3 covers 14 residues. DNA for the CDR3: TGTGCCAGCAGCTCATATAGCGACTCCTACGAGCAGTACTTC. It yields the protein CASSSYSDSYEQYF.

Of note for this clone: Other DNA sequences in this sample translate to the same CDR3. The rearrangement joins TRBV27 to TRBJ1-1; D may be TRBD1 (5 bases). This CDR3 has 15 amino acids. The germline CDR1 and CDR2 sequences are MNHEY and SMNVEV (reference sequence). V was clipped by 0 bases and J by 0 bases, with 8 bases between them. The CDR3 loop is CASSLSAGLNTEAFF. In DNA, the CDR3 is TGTGCCAGCAGTTTATCGGCAGGGTTGAACACTGAAGCTTTCTTT.

This chain connects TRBV25-1 to TRBJ1-1; D perhaps matches TRBD1 (6 bases). The CDR3 covers 13 residues. Trimming left V 5 bases short and J 1 base short, with 8 bases between. The germline gives CDR1 MGHDK, CDR2 SYGVNS. CDR3 bases: TGTGCCAGCAGTTGGGGGGCGAACACTGAAGCTTTCTTT. Its translation: CASSWGANTEAFF. Full variable domain (missing parts from reference TRBV25-1 and TRBJ1-1): EADIYQTPRYLVIGTGKKITLECSQTMGHDKMYWYQQDPGMELHLIHYSYGVNSTEKGDLSSESTVSRIRTEHFPLTLESARPSHTSQYLCASSWGANTEAFFGQGTRLTVV.

As for this clone: A much larger clone lies one base from this, so it may be a read error. This sequence joins TRBV5-6 and TRBJ1-1; D uncertain. The CDR3 contains 13 residues. The ends were cut back, 0 bases at V and 1 base at J, with 4 bases in the middle. Germline loops: CDR1 SGHDT, CDR2 YYEEEE. The chain's CDR3 is CASSLEGNTEAFF. CDR3 bases: TGTGCCAGCAGCTTGGAAGGGAACACTGAAGCTTTCTTT.

This clone showed up just once. Here the CDR3 DNA reads TGTGCCATCCTTCTTGAGTCCTCCTACGAGCAGTACTTC. It encodes CAILLESSYEQYF. This rearrangement joins TRBV10-3 to TRBJ2-7; D remains unclear. The CDR3 is 13 residues long. The ends were cut back, 8 bases at V and 0 bases at J, with 11 bases in the middle. Germline-derived CDR1 and CDR2 are ENHRY and SYGVKD.

This rearrangement joins TRBV28 to TRBJ2-5; 7 bases are shared with TRBD1. CDR3 length: 15 residues. With 8 bases clipped from V and 5 bases from J, the junction kept 14 bases outside the gene matches. The germline V gene encodes CDR1 MDHEN and CDR2 SYDVKM. CDR3 amino acids: CASYSKRTGWETQYF. The CDR3 region has the DNA TGTGCCAGCTATTCGAAAAGGACAGGTTGGGAGACCCAGTACTTC. The full variable domain, in which reference TRBV28 and TRBJ2-5 provide the parts outside the CDR3, is DVKVTQSSRYLVKRTGEKVFLECVQDMDHENMFWYRQDPGLGLRLIYFSYDVKMKEKGDIPEGYSVSREKKERFSLILESASTNQTSMYLCASYSKRTGWETQYFGPGTRLLVL.

This sequence joins TRBV5-5 and TRBJ1-3, with D possibly being TRBD1 (6 bases). The CDR3 runs 18 residues. The ends were cut back, 0 bases at V and 0 bases at J, with 16 bases in the middle. Germline-derived CDR1 and CDR2 are SGHKS and YYEKEE (reference sequence). CDR3 nucleotides: TGTGCCAGCAGCTTGGTACTTAGGACAGAAAGCTCTGGAAACACCATATATTTT. Protein sequence: CASSLVLRTESSGNTIYF.

The chain is built from TRBV5-5 and TRBJ2-1, with a tentative D call TRBD1 (5 bases). The germline gives CDR1 SGHKS, CDR2 YYEKEE (reference sequence). The CDR3 has 15 residues. V lost 0 bases, J lost 7 bases, and 14 bases lay in between. CDR3 coding DNA: TGTGCCAGCAGCTTGGGTGTAACCCCAGGGAATGAGCAGTTCTTC. This sequence encodes CASSLGVTPGNEQFF.

Remarks on this clone: One end of the junction is discordant with germline, which a read error may explain. V gene TRBV4-1 combines with J gene TRBJ2-5; D might be TRBD2 (6 bases). CDR3 length: 16 residues. CDR1 and CDR2 (germline): MGHRA, YSYEKL. The CDR3 here is CASSQGMGRAGETQYF. The CDR3 DNA reads TGCGCCAGTAGCCAAGGAATGGGCAGGGCGGGGGAGACCCAGTACTTC.

This clone was seen just once. The chain joins TRBV7-9 to TRBJ1-2, with 7 bases lining up with TRBD1. The CDR3 is made up of 12 amino acids. The germline V gene has CDR1 SEHNR and CDR2 FQNEAQ (reference sequence). J gave up 6 bases and V 3 bases, and 1 base lay outside the gene matches. The CDR3 sequence is CASSLGTDGYTF. The DNA for the CDR3 is TGTGCCAGCAGCTTGGGGACAGATGGCTACACCTTC.

This chain links TRBV5-1 with TRBJ2-1; 12 positions match TRBD2. With 4 bases clipped from V and 5 bases from J, the junction kept 4 bases outside the gene matches. The CDR3 sequence is 15 residues long. Germline lookup yields CDR1 SGHRS and CDR2 YFSETQ. DNA of the CDR3: TGCGCCAGCAGCACAGGACTAGCGGGAAACAATGAGCAGTTCTTC. It codes for CASSTGLAGNNEQFF. Full variable domain (rest looked up from reference TRBV5-1 and TRBJ2-1): KAGVTQTPRYLIKTRGQQVTLSCSPISGHRSVSWYQQTPGQGLQFLFEYFSETQRNKGNFPGRFSGRQFSNSRSEMNVSTLELGDSALYLCASSTGLAGNNEQFFGPGTRLTVL.

V gene TRBV10-3 combines with J gene TRBJ1-5; possible D gene TRBD1, 5 bases. V was shortened by 8 bases and J by 2 bases, with 10 bases between the two germline ends. The CDR3 is 13 amino acids. Germline CDR1 ENHRY, CDR2 SYGVKD. In DNA, the CDR3 is TGTGCCATCGGCAGGGAAGGCAATCAGCCCCAGCATTTT. Translated, it gives CAIGREGNQPQHF.

This chain links TRBV11-2 with TRBJ2-3; 12 nucleotides agree with TRBD2. J lost 6 bases, V lost 5 bases, and 9 bases had no gene match. The CDR3 totals 16 residues. Germline values: CDR1 SGHAT, CDR2 FQNNGV. The CDR3 sequence: CASSPGTSGPGDTQYF. CDR3 bases: TGTGCCAGCAGCCCCGGGACTAGCGGGCCAGGGGATACGCAGTATTTT.

V usage is TRBV6-5 and J usage is TRBJ2-2; tentatively, D is TRBD2 (6 bases). The CDR3 runs to 14 residues. From germline, CDR1 is MNHEY and CDR2 SVGAGI. V was pared by 7 bases and J by 6 bases, with 15 bases between. In DNA, the CDR3 is TGTGCCAGCACAGTCGGCGGGAAATCCGGGGAGCTGTTTTTT. Its protein is CASTVGGKSGELFF.

This sequence joins TRBV11-2 and TRBJ2-1; a weak D match, TRBD1 (6 bases). Germline V lookup: CDR1 SGHAT, CDR2 FQNNGV. This CDR3 is built from 15 residues. Trimming took 5 bases from V and 1 from J, leaving 12 bases between them. The CDR3: CASSRDRPSYNEQFF. The CDR3 nucleotides are TGTGCCAGCAGCAGAGACAGGCCTTCCTACAATGAGCAGTTCTTC.

V is TRBV9 and J is TRBJ2-6; perhaps TRBD1 as D (5 bases). Trimming removed 0 bases from V and 0 bases from J, with 10 bases in between. The CDR3 length is 17 residues. Looked up from germline, CDR1 is SGDLS and CDR2 is YYNGEE. The CDR3 here is CASSVGQRNSGANVLTF. DNA for the CDR3: TGTGCCAGCAGCGTAGGACAGAGAAACTCTGGGGCCAACGTCCTGACTTTC.

The rearrangement joins TRBV5-8 to TRBJ1-4; D gene unclear. The CDR3 runs 17 residues. CDR1 is SGHTS, CDR2 YDEGEE, per germline. Trimming pared 6 bases from V and 4 bases from J, leaving 22 bases between. CDR3 in amino acids: CASTLLVRSGINEKLFF. The CDR3 DNA reads as TGTGCCAGCACCCTCCTTGTGAGATCGGGGATTAATGAAAAACTGTTTTTT.

The chain links TRBV14 to TRBJ2-1; 7 nucleotides line up with TRBD1. Per the germline V gene, CDR1 is SGHDN and CDR2 is FVKESK. J lost 6 bases, V lost 1 base, and 6 bases had no gene match. This CDR3 region has 15 residues. CDR3 coding DNA: TGTGCCAGCAGCCAAGTCTCGGGACAGCTCAATGAGCAGTTCTTC. Protein product: CASSQVSGQLNEQFF.

The CDR3 loop reads CASSLGSADTQYF. In DNA form, the CDR3 reads TGTGCCAGCAGCTTGGGCAGCGCAGATACGCAGTATTTT. The rearrangement joins TRBV7-3 to TRBJ2-3; D is ambiguous. Germline V gene data show CDR1 as SGHTA and CDR2 as FQGTGA. The V end was cut by 3 bases, the J end by 4 bases, with 8 bases between. This CDR3 is built from 13 residues.

V gene TRBV11-2 combines with J gene TRBJ1-5; D uncertain. Per germline, CDR1 SGHAT and CDR2 FQNNGV. The V and J ends lost 6 bases and 1 base respectively, with 10 bases between them. The CDR3 is 14 amino acids. CDR3 DNA sequence: TGTGCCAGCAGGTTGGGGATAAGCAATCAGCCCCAGCATTTT. It translates to CASRLGISNQPQHF.

The rearrangement links TRBV28 to TRBJ2-7, with TRBD1 matching over 11 bases. Germline values: CDR1 MDHEN, CDR2 SYDVKM. V dropped 4 bases and J dropped 0; count of bases not matched to a gene: 2. The CDR3 covers 15 residues. The CDR3 coding sequence is TGTGCCAGCAGTTCCGGGACAGGGGGCTCCTACGAGCAGTACTTC. It codes for CASSSGTGGSYEQYF. Using reference TRBV28 and TRBJ2-7 for the parts outside the CDR3, the full variable domain is DVKVTQSSRYLVKRTGEKVFLECVQDMDHENMFWYRQDPGLGLRLIYFSYDVKMKEKGDIPEGYSVSREKKERFSLILESASTNQTSMYLCASSSGTGGSYEQYFGPGTRLTVT.

The count of this clone is one. J is TRBJ2-1 and V is TRBV6-5; D gene unclear. This CDR3 region has 14 residues. Trimming left V 0 bases short and J 5 bases short, with 8 bases between. Looked up from germline, CDR1 is MNHEY and CDR2 is SVGAGI. The CDR3 nucleotides are TGTGCCAGCAGTTACTCAGGGTACCACAATGAGCAGTTCTTC. It specifies CASSYSGYHNEQFF.

CDR3 coding DNA: TGTGCCAGCAGTCATACAAGCGGGAGGAACTACGAGCAGTACTTC. Translation gives CASSHTSGRNYEQYF. This chain links TRBV2 with TRBJ2-7; the match to TRBD2 covers 9 bases. Trimming removed 5 bases from V and 3 bases from J; junction bases left unmatched: 8. Germline values: CDR1 SNHLY, CDR2 FYNNEI. This CDR3 comprises 15 residues.